This T cell receptor beta chain was recovered during a study of cytomegalovirus exposure and HLA in healthy donors. The CDR3 has 14 amino acids. V gave up 2 bases and J gave up 8 bases, with 12 bases separating them. Germline CDR1 reads SEHNR; CDR2 reads FQNEAQ (reference sequence). Points from the study as a whole: Through in vitro validation, three CMV-associated chains were shown to be specific for CMV antigens. Cytomegalovirus status was reportedly diagnosed by the classifier with high specificity and sensitivity. The tendency of first-cohort TCR clusters to co-occur in the 95 to 150 validation repertoires was the finding of a later analysis.

Comment on this clone: Its antigen is currently unknown.

TCRdb's table, derived via immunoSEQ multiplex PCR, lists solely in-frame clones and lacks some. The sample lists roughly 140,000 clones; 85% to 90% were seen once. It was the approximately 130-subject validation cohort, separate from the roughly 700-subject first cohort, to which the donors belonged. Material: PBMCs. This clonotype was obtained from a woman between 18 and 29 years old in good health and CMV-seropositive. V and J are TRBV7-9 and TRBJ1-4; possibly TRBD1 for D (5 bases). The CDR3 protein is CASSLLDNGEKLFF. CDR3 DNA sequence: TGTGCCAGCAGCTTACTGGACAATGGGGAAAAACTGTTTTTT.